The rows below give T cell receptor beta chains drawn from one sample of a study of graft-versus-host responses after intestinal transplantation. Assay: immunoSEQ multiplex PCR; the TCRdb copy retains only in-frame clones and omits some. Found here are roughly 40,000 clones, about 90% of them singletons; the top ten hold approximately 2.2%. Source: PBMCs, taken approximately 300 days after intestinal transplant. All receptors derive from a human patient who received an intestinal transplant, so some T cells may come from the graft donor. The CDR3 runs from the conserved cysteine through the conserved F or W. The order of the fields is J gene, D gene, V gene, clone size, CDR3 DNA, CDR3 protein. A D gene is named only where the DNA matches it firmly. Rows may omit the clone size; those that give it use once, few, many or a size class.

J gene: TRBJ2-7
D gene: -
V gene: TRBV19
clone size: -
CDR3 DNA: TGTGCCAGTGGGCACGCGGGCAGGGCGACATACGAGCAGTACTTC
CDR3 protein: CASGHAGRATYEQYF

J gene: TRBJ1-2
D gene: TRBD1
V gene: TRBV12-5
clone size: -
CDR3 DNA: TGTGCTAGTGGTTTGCCCCGACAGGGAAACTATGGCTACACCTTC
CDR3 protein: CASGLPRQGNYGYTF

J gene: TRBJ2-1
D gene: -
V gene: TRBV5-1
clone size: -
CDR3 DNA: TGCGCCAGCAGCTTGCCAGATACATACAATGAGCAGTTCTTC
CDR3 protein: CASSLPDTYNEQFF

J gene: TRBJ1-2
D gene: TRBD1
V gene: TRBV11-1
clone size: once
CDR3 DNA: TGTGCCAGCAGTTTACAGGGGCCGGGGTATGGCTACACCTTC
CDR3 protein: CASSLQGPGYGYTF

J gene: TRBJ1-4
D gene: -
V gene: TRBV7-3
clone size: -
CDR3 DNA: TGTGCCAGCAGCAACATAGGGGGGTTTATTGAAAAACTGTTTTTT
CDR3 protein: CASSNIGGFIEKLFF

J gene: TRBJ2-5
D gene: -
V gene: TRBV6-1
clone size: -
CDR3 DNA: TGTGCCAGCCGAGAAGTCTTCACTTGGGGAGAGACCCAGTACTTC
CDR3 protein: CASREVFTWGETQYF

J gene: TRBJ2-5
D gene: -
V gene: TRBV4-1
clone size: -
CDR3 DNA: TGCGCCAGCAGCCCCCTGGGACCCAGCCAAGAGACCCAGTACTTC
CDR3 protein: CASSPLGPSQETQYF

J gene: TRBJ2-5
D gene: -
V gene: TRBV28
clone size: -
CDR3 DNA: TGTGCCAGCAGTTTCCGGGGGGAGACCCAGTACTTC
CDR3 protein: CASSFRGETQYF

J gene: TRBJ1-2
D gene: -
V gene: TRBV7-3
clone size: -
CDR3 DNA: TGTGCCAGCAGCCCGGGCAGGGTTGCGTATAGCTATGGCTACACCTTC
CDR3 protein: CASSPGRVAYSYGYTF

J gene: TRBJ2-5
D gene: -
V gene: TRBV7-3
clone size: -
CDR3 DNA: TGTGCCAGCAGCGCTGCCGGGACAAACCAAGAGACCCAGTACTTC
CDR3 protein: CASSAAGTNQETQYF

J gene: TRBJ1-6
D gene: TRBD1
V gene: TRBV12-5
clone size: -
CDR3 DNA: TGTGCTAGTGGTTGGGGGACAGCCCATAATTCACCCCTCCACTTT
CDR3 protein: CASGWGTAHNSPLHF

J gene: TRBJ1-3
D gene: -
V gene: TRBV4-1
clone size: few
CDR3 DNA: TGCGCCAGCAGCCAAGCGGTAGTGAGCTCTGGAAACACCATATATTTT
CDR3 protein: CASSQAVVSSGNTIYF

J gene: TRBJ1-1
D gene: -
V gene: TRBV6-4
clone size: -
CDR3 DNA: TGTGCCAGCAGTGACGGCCCGAACACTGAAGCTTTCTTT
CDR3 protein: CASSDGPNTEAFF

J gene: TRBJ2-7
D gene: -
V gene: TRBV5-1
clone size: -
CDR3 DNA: TGCGCCAGCAGCTTCACTCCTCCACAGGGAACCTACGAGCAGTACTTC
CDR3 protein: CASSFTPPQGTYEQYF

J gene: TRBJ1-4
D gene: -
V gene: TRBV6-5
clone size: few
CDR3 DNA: TGTGCCAGCAGTCAGGGATTTAATGAAAAACTGTTTTTT
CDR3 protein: CASSQGFNEKLFF

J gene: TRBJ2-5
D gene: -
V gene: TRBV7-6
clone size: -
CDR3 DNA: TGTGCCAGCAGCCCCTCGGATAGGGCAGAGACCCAGTACTTC
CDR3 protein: CASSPSDRAETQYF

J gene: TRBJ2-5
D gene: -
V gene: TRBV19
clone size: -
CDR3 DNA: TGTGCCAGTAGCCCCCTCAATAGCCTAGGGACCCAGTACTTC
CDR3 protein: CASSPLNSLGTQYF

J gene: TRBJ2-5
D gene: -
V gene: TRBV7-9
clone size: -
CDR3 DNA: TGTGCCAGCAGCTTAGCACAGGATGGCTATGGGACCCAGTACTTC
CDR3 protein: CASSLAQDGYGTQYF

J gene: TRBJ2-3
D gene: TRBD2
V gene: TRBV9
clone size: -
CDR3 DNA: TGTGCCAGCAGCGTCCTCGGGGCGGGGGGGCGCACAGATACGCAGTATTTT
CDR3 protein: CASSVLGAGGRTDTQYF

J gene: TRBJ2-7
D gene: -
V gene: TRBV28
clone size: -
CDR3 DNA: TGTGCCAGCAGCCCCGTCGGGGACGTTTCCTACGAGCAGTACTTC
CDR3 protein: CASSPVGDVSYEQYF

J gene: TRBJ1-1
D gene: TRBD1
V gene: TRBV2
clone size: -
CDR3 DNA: TGTGCCAGCAGGGAGACAGGGGCGGGATACACTGAAGCTTTCTTT
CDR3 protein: CASRETGAGYTEAFF

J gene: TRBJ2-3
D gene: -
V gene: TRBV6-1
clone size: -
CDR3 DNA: TGTGCCCTCAGTGTTAACACAGATACGCAGTATTTT
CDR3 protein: CALSVNTDTQYF

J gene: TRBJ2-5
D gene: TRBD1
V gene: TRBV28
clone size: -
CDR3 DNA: TGTGCCAGCAGTCCTACAGGGGGCAGTGGGACCCAGTACTTC
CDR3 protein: CASSPTGGSGTQYF

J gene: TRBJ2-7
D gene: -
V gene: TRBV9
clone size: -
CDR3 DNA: TGTGCCAGCAGCGCAGGAGTGGGGCTGCTCTCCTACGAGCAGTACTTC
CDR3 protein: CASSAGVGLLSYEQYF

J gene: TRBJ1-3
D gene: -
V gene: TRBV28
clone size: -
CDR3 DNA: TGTGCCAGCAGCTCAGGGTTCTCCACCATATATTTT
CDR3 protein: CASSSGFSTIYF

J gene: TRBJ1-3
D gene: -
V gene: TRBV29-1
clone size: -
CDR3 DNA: TGCAGCGTTGCCCCCTACAGTCCCCCTGGAAACACCATATATTTT
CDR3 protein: CSVAPYSPPGNTIYF

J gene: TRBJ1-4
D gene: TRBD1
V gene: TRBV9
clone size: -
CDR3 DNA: TGTGCCAGCAGCGTATCAGGACAGGGAGGAGAAAAACTGTTTTTT
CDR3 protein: CASSVSGQGGEKLFF

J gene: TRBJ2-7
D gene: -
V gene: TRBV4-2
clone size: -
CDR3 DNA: TGTGCCAGGGTGACTCTTACCTACGAGCAGTACTTC
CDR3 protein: CARVTLTYEQYF

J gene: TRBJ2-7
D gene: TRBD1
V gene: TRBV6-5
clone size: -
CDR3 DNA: TGTGCCAGCAGTTGGACAGGGGTCCAATACGAGCAGTACTTC
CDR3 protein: CASSWTGVQYEQYF

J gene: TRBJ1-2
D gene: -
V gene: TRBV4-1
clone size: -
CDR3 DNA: TGCGCCAGCAGCCGTACAGGAAACTATGGCTACACCTTC
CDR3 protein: CASSRTGNYGYTF

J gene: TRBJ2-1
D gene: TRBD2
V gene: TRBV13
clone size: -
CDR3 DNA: TGTGCCAGCAGCTTCGGGGGGAATGAGCAGTTCTTC
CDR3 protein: CASSFGGNEQFF

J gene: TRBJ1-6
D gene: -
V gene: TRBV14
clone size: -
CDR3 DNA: TGTGCCAGCAGCCAAGCGCCAGGGTTGAATTCACCCCTCCACTTT
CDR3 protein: CASSQAPGLNSPLHF

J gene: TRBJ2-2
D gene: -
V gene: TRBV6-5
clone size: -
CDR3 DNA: TGTGCCAGCAGTCCCCGTGGTACCGGGGAGCTGTTTTTT
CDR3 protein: CASSPRGTGELFF

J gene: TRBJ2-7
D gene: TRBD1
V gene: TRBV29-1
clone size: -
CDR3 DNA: TGCAGCGTTGAAGATGGAAGAGGGGGCGAGGGCGAGCAGTACTTC
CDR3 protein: CSVEDGRGGEGEQYF

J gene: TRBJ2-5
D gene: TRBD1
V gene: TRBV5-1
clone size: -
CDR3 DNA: TGCGCCAGCAGCTTTTACCGGGACAGGGGGCGGGAGACCCAGTACTTC
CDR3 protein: CASSFYRDRGRETQYF

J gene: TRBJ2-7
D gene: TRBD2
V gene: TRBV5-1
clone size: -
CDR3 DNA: TGCGCCAGTGGGGCGGGAGCCTCCTCCTACGAGCAGTACTTC
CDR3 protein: CASGAGASSYEQYF

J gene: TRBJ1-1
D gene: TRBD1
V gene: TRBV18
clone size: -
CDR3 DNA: TGTGCCAGCTCACCCTCAGGGACAGGGGGATTGTGGACTGAAGCTTTCTTT
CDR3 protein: CASSPSGTGGLWTEAFF

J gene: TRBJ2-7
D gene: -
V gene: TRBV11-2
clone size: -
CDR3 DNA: TGTGCCACCGCGAGGAGTGAGTCCTACGAGCAGTACTTC
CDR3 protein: CATARSESYEQYF

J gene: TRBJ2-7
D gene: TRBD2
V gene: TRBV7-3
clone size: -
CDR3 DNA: TGTGCCAGCAGCTTGACCGGGACTAGCTCCTACGAGCAGTACTTC
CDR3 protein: CASSLTGTSSYEQYF

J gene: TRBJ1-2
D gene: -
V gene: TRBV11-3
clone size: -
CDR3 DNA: TGTGCCAGCAGCACCCCGTCAGCGGCTGGGCCATCTAGCTATGGCTACACCTTC
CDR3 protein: CASSTPSAAGPSSYGYTF

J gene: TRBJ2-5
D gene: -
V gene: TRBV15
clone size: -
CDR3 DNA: TGTGCCACCAGCAGAGAGAGGGGAGGGGGTATCCATGCCCAGTACTTC
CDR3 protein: CATSRERGGGIHAQYF

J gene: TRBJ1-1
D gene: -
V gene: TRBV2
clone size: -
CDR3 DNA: TGTGCCAGCAGTGACACCGTGGGGGGAAACACTGAAGCTTTCTTT
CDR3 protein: CASSDTVGGNTEAFF

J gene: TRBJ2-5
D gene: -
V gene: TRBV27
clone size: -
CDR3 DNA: TGTGCCAGCGGGGGTTACGGACGCCAAGAGACCCAGTACTTC
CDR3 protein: CASGGYGRQETQYF

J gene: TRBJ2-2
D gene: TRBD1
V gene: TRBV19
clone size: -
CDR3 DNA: TGTGCCAGTTCCCCAAAGACAGGGAAATCGACCGGGGAGCTGTTTTTT
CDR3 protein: CASSPKTGKSTGELFF

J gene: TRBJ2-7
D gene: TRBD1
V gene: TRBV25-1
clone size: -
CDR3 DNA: TGTGCCAGCAGTGAAGGGGACAGCTCCTACGAGCAGTACTTC
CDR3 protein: CASSEGDSSYEQYF

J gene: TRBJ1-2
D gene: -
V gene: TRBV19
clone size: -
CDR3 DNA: TGTGCCAGTAGTATCCCCACAGGGGGCTACACCTTC
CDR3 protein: CASSIPTGGYTF

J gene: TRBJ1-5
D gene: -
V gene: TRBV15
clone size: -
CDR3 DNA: TGTGCCACCAGCAGAGATCGAAGGGATCAGCCCCAGCATTTT
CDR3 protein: CATSRDRRDQPQHF

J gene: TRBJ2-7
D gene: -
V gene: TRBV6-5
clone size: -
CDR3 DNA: TGTGCCAGCAAGCCGGCAGGCCTCTCCTACGAGCAGTACTTC
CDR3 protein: CASKPAGLSYEQYF

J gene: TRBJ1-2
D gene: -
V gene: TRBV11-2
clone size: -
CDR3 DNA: TGTGCCAGCAGCTTAGTTCGGGGGAGTGATGGCTACACCTTC
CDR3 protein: CASSLVRGSDGYTF

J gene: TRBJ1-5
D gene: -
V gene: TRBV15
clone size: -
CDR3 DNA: TGTGCCACCAGCATTGGGGGCGAAGGTCAGCCCCAGCATTTT
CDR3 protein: CATSIGGEGQPQHF

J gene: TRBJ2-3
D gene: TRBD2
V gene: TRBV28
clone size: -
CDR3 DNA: TGTGCCAGCAGGATTAGCGGGTCGGGAGGAGATACGCAGTATTTT
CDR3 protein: CASRISGSGGDTQYF

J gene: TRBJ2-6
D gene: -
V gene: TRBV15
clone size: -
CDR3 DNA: TGTGCCACCAGCAGAAGTAGGAGATCTGGGGCCAACGTCCTGACTTTC
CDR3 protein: CATSRSRRSGANVLTF

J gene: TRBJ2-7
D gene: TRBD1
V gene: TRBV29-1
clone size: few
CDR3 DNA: TGCAGCGTTGTATCGGGACAGGCCTACGAGCAGTACTTC
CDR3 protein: CSVVSGQAYEQYF

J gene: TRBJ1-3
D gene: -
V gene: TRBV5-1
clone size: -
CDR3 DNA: TGCGCCAGCAGCTCGGATCCCGTCCCGGGAAACACCATATATTTT
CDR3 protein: CASSSDPVPGNTIYF

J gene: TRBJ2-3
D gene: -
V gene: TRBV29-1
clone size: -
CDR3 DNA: TGCAGCGGTCGGGACTTCACAGATACGCAGTATTTT
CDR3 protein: CSGRDFTDTQYF

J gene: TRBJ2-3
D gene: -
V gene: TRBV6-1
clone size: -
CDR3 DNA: TGTGCCAGCAGTGAGGAACACCAGACGGTGCCAGATACGCAGTATTTT
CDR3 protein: CASSEEHQTVPDTQYF

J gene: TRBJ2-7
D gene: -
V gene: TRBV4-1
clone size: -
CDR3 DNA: TGCGCCAGCAGCCTACCGGGACTCGGCTACGAGCAGTACTTC
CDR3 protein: CASSLPGLGYEQYF

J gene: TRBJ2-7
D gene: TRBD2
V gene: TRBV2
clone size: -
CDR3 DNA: TGTGCCAGCAGCCCACGGACTAGCGGGAGTTCCCTCTACGAGCAGTACTTC
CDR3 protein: CASSPRTSGSSLYEQYF

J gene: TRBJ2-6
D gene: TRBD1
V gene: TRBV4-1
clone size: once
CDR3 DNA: TGCGCCAGCAGCCAATCACCACAGGGGGCAAGTGCTGGGGCCAACGTCCTGACTTTC
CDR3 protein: CASSQSPQGASAGANVLTF

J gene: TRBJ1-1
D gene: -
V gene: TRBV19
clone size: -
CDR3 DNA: TGTGCCAGTAGTATAGATCAAAGAGAAGCTTTCTTT
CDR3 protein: CASSIDQREAFF